This T cell receptor beta chain appears in the sequencing data of a study of blood T cells in healthy people across ages. Whole-study findings and limits: It was not known whether donors were CMV positive (a possible confounder of expanded clonotype changes). Observed TCR beta diversity per million T cells went down as age went up. This fall followed a roughly linear course with age.

CDR3 length: 16 amino acids. With 4 bases clipped from V and 0 bases from J, the junction kept 6 bases outside the gene matches. Germline CDR1 ENHRY, CDR2 SYGVKD. For the second PCR, which ran for about 7 to 11 cycles, a sample-barcoded 5' primer and a J-beta primer mix were used. Tags on each cDNA molecule came from a template-switch adaptor with 12 random nucleotides. TCRdb reanalysed the 5' RACE reads using MiXCR and keeps one entry per CDR3 protein. This table holds approximately 850,000 distinct CDR3 sequences, about three fifths found once. About this clonotype: Its antigen is undetermined.

Sequencing input: blood. The chain is built from TRBV10-3 and TRBJ1-5; 7 bases agree with TRBD1. The receptor was isolated from a man younger than 45 in good health. CDR3 residues: CAISAGTANSNQPQHF. The CDR3 region has the DNA TGTGCCATCAGTGCCGGGACAGCAAATAGCAATCAGCCCCAGCATTTT.